Following are 28 T cell receptor beta chains from one sample sequenced in a study of T cell responses to AZD1222 COVID-19 vaccine. The assay was immunoSEQ multiplex PCR, and TCRdb's table has in-frame clones only and misses some. The table records about 150,000 clones, under 95% of them present only once. Sample: peripheral blood, taken on day 0 of AZD1222 vaccination. The receptors were gathered from an adult in good health.

The rearrangement links TRBV23-1 to TRBJ1-5; TRBD1 might be the D (5 bases). TRBV23-1 is reported as an ORF; its role is uncertain. V lost 0 bases and J lost 7, with 7 bases in between. This CDR3 comprises 13 residues. The CDR3 is CASSQSGHQPQHF. CDR3 nucleotide sequence: TGCGCCAGCAGTCAATCGGGGCACCAGCCCCAGCATTTT.

The table lists this clone with a count of one. V and J are TRBV30 and TRBJ1-2, with a possible D match to TRBD1 (5 bases). This CDR3 comprises 12 residues. Deletions cut 3 bases from V and 2 bases from J, with 7 bases between. Germline V gene sequence: CDR1 GTSNPN, CDR2 SVGIG (reference sequence). For the CDR3, the DNA is TGTGCCTGGAGCGGGGGGAACTATGGCTACACCTTC. Protein sequence: CAWSGGNYGYTF.

This sequence joins TRBV7-3 and TRBJ1-5; TRBD1 might be the D (5 bases). V dropped 3 bases and J dropped 5 bases, with 14 bases sitting between them. The CDR3 extends over 15 amino acids. Germline V gene sequence: CDR1 SGHTA, CDR2 FQGTGA. This CDR3 is CASSFAGGAYQPQHF. For the CDR3, the DNA is TGTGCCAGCAGCTTCGCCGGCGGGGCTTATCAGCCCCAGCATTTT.

V and J are TRBV4-1 and TRBJ1-1; D is perhaps TRBD1 (5 bases). Looked up from germline, CDR1 is MGHRA and CDR2 is YSYEKL. The CDR3 runs to 16 residues. Trimming removed 0 bases at V and 0 bases at J, with 11 bases between. The CDR3, as DNA: TGCGCCAGCAGCCAAGATGATCGGGGGGTGAACACTGAAGCTTTCTTT. It encodes CASSQDDRGVNTEAFF.

This clone has just one count. The chain joins TRBV20-1 to TRBJ1-4; 7 bases map to TRBD1. CDR1 and CDR2 from the germline V gene are DFQATT and SNEGSKA (reference sequence). The length of the CDR3 is 14 residues. V lost 3 bases and J lost 5; bases outside the gene matches: 6. CDR3 loop: CSASRQGKNEKLFF. DNA for the CDR3: TGCAGTGCTAGTCGACAGGGAAAAAATGAAAAACTGTTTTTT.

CDR3 nucleotides: TGCGCCAGCAGCATACAGGGGGCTGGGACCGGGGAGCTGTTTTTT. Protein: CASSIQGAGTGELFF. The chain combines TRBV5-1 with TRBJ2-2, with 9 bases that match TRBD1. Germline assignment: CDR1 SGHRS and CDR2 YFSETQ. CDR3 length equals 15 residues. V lost 4 bases and J lost 5; bases outside the gene matches: 6.

The chain carries TRBV7-6 and TRBJ2-5, with D perhaps TRBD2 (5 bases). The CDR3 has 13 residues. V lost 5 bases to trimming and J lost 6 bases, with 13 bases between them. CDR1 SGHVS and CDR2 FNYEAQ come from the germline V gene. CDR3 in amino acids: CASSTEGGKTQYF. The CDR3 bases are TGTGCCAGCAGCACCGAGGGTGGGAAGACCCAGTACTTC.

This clone was recorded only once. V and J are TRBV7-9 and TRBJ2-3; 10 bases match TRBD2. V trimming: 2 bases; J trimming: 5 bases; junction bases outside the gene matches: 1. The CDR3 totals 14 residues. Germline V lookup: CDR1 SEHNR, CDR2 FQNEAQ (reference sequence). The CDR3 reads CASSLPSGRDTQYF. The DNA for the CDR3 is TGTGCCAGCAGCTTACCTAGCGGGAGAGATACGCAGTATTTT.

This chain connects TRBV4-1 to TRBJ1-4; D call uncertain. The germline CDR1 and CDR2 sequences are MGHRA and YSYEKL. This CDR3 spans 16 amino acids. The V end lost 0 bases, the J end lost 6 bases, and 14 bases lay between the germline ends. The CDR3 nucleotides read TGCGCCAGCAGCCAAGATTTAGGTAGGAGATATGAAAAACTGTTTTTT. It specifies CASSQDLGRRYEKLFF.

The chain has TRBV19 and TRBJ1-2; 7 bases match TRBD1. From germline, CDR1 is LNHDA and CDR2 SQIVND (reference sequence). This CDR3 spans 15 amino acids. V shed 2 bases and J 4 bases; nucleotides not matched to a gene: 7. For the CDR3, the DNA is TGTGCCAGTAGTATACGGACAGGATCCCCCTATGGCTACACCTTC. This gives the protein CASSIRTGSPYGYTF. Supplemented by reference TRBV19 and TRBJ1-2, the full variable domain reads DGGITQSPKYLFRKEGQNVTLSCEQNLNHDAMYWYRQDPGQGLRLIYYSQIVNDFQKGDIAEGYSVSREKKESFPLTVTSAQKNPTAFYLCASSIRTGSPYGYTFGSGTRLTVV.

The rearrangement links TRBV28 to TRBJ1-5; no clear D. The CDR3 totals 16 residues. Per the germline V gene, CDR1 is MDHEN and CDR2 is SYDVKM. Trimming took 5 bases from V and 6 from J, leaving 20 bases between them. CDR3 nucleotides: TGTGCCAGCAGTCCTCCGTTAGGTGGATCCGGTCAGCCCCAGCATTTT. Residues: CASSPPLGGSGQPQHF.

The chain has TRBV15 and TRBJ1-2, with no clear D. Looked up from germline, CDR1 is LNHNV and CDR2 is YYDKDF (reference sequence). The CDR3 totals 12 residues. V lost 3 bases and J 7 bases, leaving 9 bases between the germline ends. The CDR3 here is CATSSDSPGYTF. Here the CDR3 DNA reads TGTGCCACCAGCAGCGATTCCCCTGGCTACACCTTC.

The gene calls are TRBV19 and TRBJ1-6, with D possibly being TRBD1 (5 bases). Trimming shortened V by 6 bases and J by 0 bases, and 18 bases separated the two germline ends. The length of the CDR3 is 18 residues. Germline CDR1 reads LNHDA; CDR2 reads SQIVND (reference sequence). The CDR3 here is CASSPEGKEGSYNSPLHF. The CDR3 nucleotides read TGTGCCAGTAGCCCCGAGGGGAAGGAAGGCTCCTATAATTCACCCCTCCACTTT.

The V gene is TRBV2, the J gene TRBJ1-5; no clear D. Germline V CDR1 and CDR2: SNHLY, FYNNEI. The CDR3 spans 13 residues. Trimming cost V 4 bases and J 9 bases, with 13 bases left between them. The CDR3 here is CASSGLIRGPQHF. For the CDR3, the DNA is TGTGCCAGCAGTGGTCTGATCCGCGGGCCCCAGCATTTT.

The V gene is TRBV9, the J gene TRBJ1-2, with 7 nucleotides matching TRBD1. Germline-derived CDR1 and CDR2 are SGDLS and YYNGEE. CDR3 length: 11 amino acids. Trimming cost V 3 bases and J 7 bases; bases outside gene matches: 0. The CDR3 sequence: CASSDRGGYTF. As DNA, the CDR3 is TGTGCCAGCAGCGACAGGGGTGGCTACACCTTC.

As regards this clone: This specimen includes other DNA sequences encoding the same CDR3. This chain uses TRBV3-1 (or the pseudogene TRBV3-2) with TRBJ1-1; D is uncertain. V lost 1 base and J lost 3, with 6 bases in between. Germline loops: CDR1 LGHDT, CDR2 YNNKEL (reference sequence). CDR3 length equals 13 residues. The CDR3 sequence: CASSQGRDTEAFF. For the CDR3, the DNA is TGTGCCAGCAGCCAAGGTAGGGACACTGAAGCTTTCTTT.

This CDR3 is CASSIDKTLSSYNEQFF. The CDR3, as DNA: TGTGCCAGTAGTATAGACAAGACGCTGAGCTCCTACAATGAGCAGTTCTTC. This chain links TRBV19 with TRBJ2-1; D gene unclear. V was trimmed by 0 bases and J by 0 bases, leaving 12 bases between them. The germline V gene encodes CDR1 LNHDA and CDR2 SQIVND (reference sequence). CDR3 length: 17 amino acids.

This clone showed up just once. The chain carries TRBV29-1 and TRBJ1-2; a weak D match, TRBD1 (5 bases). This CDR3 has 14 amino acids. CDR1 and CDR2 (germline): SQVTM, ANQGSEA. V lost 5 bases and J 6 bases, leaving 19 bases between the germline ends. The CDR3 DNA is TGCAGCGTTCCGGGACTCCTCTACTCCCATGGCTACACCTTC. Its protein product is CSVPGLLYSHGYTF.

The chain is built from TRBV15 and TRBJ1-4; TRBD1 matches at 7 bases. Germline trimming cut 0 bases from V and 5 bases from J; bases unmatched to any gene: 6. The CDR3 covers 16 residues. From germline, CDR1 is LNHNV and CDR2 YYDKDF (reference sequence). The CDR3 loop is CATSRDLGQPNEKLFF. For the CDR3, the DNA is TGTGCCACCAGCAGAGATTTGGGACAGCCCAATGAAAAACTGTTTTTT.

In this sample, this clone turned up a few times. This chain joins TRBV11-2 and TRBJ1-3; TRBD1 matches at 7 bases. The length of the CDR3 is 15 residues. Germline lookup yields CDR1 SGHAT and CDR2 FQNNGV. The ends lost 7 bases at V and 0 bases at J; junction bases unmatched: 6. Here the CDR3 DNA reads TGTGCCAGCAACCGGGACAGCAGCTCTGGAAACACCATATATTTT. Translation: CASNRDSSSGNTIYF.

This chain joins TRBV5-1 and TRBJ1-4, with a weak D call TRBD1 (6 bases). Germline-derived CDR1 and CDR2 are SGHRS and YFSETQ. The CDR3 has 15 residues. V dropped 0 bases and J dropped 7 bases, with 13 bases sitting between them. CDR3: CASSLAGAGVEKLFF. CDR3 in DNA: TGCGCCAGCAGCTTGGCTGGCGCAGGGGTTGAAAAACTGTTTTTT.

The DNA of the CDR3 is TGTGCCAGCAGCCAAATCCTGAGGGGAAGTTACGAGCAGTACTTC. It specifies CASSQILRGSYEQYF. The rearrangement joins TRBV7-9 to TRBJ2-7, with D perhaps being TRBD1 or TRBD2 (5 bases each). This CDR3 contains 15 residues. Trimming pared 5 bases from V and 4 bases from J, leaving 18 bases between. The germline CDR1 and CDR2 sequences are SEHNR and FQNEAQ (reference sequence). The variable domain in full, completed from reference TRBV7-9 and TRBJ2-7, reads DTGVSQNPRHKITKRGQNVTFRCDPISEHNRLYWYRQTLGQGPEFLTYFQNEAQLEKSRLLSDRFSAERPKGSFSTLEIQRTEQGDSAMYLCASSQILRGSYEQYFGPGTRLTVT.

The chain uses TRBV7-9 and TRBJ1-5; D not certain. The ends were cut back, 1 base at V and 2 bases at J, with 12 bases in the middle. Germline-derived CDR1 and CDR2 are SEHNR and FQNEAQ (reference sequence). The CDR3 spans 16 residues. CDR3 bases: TGTGCCAGCAGCTTAGGCCTATGGGAAGGCAATCAGCCCCAGCATTTT. This encodes CASSLGLWEGNQPQHF.

The chain links TRBV19 to TRBJ2-1; TRBD1 matches 10 bases. V shed 1 base and J 8 bases; nucleotides not matched to a gene: 5. In germline, CDR1 is LNHDA, CDR2 SQIVND (reference sequence). The CDR3 runs 15 residues. The CDR3 nucleotides are TGTGCCAGTAGTATAGGACAGGGGGCTGGAGATGAGCAGTTCTTC. This gives the protein CASSIGQGAGDEQFF.

This rearrangement joins TRBV2 to TRBJ1-5; D may be TRBD1 (5 bases). Germline lookup yields CDR1 SNHLY and CDR2 FYNNEI. The V end lost 5 bases, the J end lost 2 bases, and 13 bases lay between the germline ends. The CDR3 has 15 residues. The DNA for the CDR3 is TGTGCCAGCAGTAAGACAGCCGCGGGCAATCAGCCCCAGCATTTT. Its translation: CASSKTAAGNQPQHF.

This chain links TRBV5-4 with TRBJ2-3, with unresolved D. This CDR3 has 14 residues. The germline V gene encodes CDR1 SGHNT and CDR2 YYREEE (reference sequence). V lost 4 bases to trimming and J lost 3 bases, with 12 bases between them. Written as DNA, the CDR3 is TGTGCCAGCAGCCAACCCGGGCGGACAGATACGCAGTATTTT. Protein sequence: CASSQPGRTDTQYF. The complete variable domain, with remaining parts taken from reference TRBV5-4 and TRBJ2-3, reads ETGVTQSPTHLIKTRGQQVTLRCSSQSGHNTVSWYQQALGQGPQFIFQYYREEENGRGNFPPRFSGLQFPNYSSELNVNALELDDSALYLCASSQPGRTDTQYFGPGTRLTVL.

The chain joins TRBV13 to TRBJ1-1; 7 nucleotides line up with TRBD1. Germline V CDR1 and CDR2: PRHDT, FYEKMQ (reference sequence). The CDR3 loop spans 12 amino acids. V was clipped by 8 bases and J by 6 bases; unmatched bases: 6. CDR3 nucleotides: TGTGCCAGCGGGTACAGGGGAGCTGAAGCTTTCTTT. Protein sequence: CASGYRGAEAFF. Drawing the rest from reference TRBV13 and TRBJ1-1, the complete variable domain is AAGVIQSPRHLIKEKRETATLKCYPIPRHDTVYWYQQGPGQDPQFLISFYEKMQSDKGSIPDRFSAQQFSDYHSELNMSSLELGDSALYFCASGYRGAEAFFGQGTRLTVV.

CDR3 sequence: CASSYPTGHPLYGYTF. The CDR3 region has the DNA TGTGCCAGCAGTTACCCAACAGGGCACCCGCTCTATGGCTACACCTTC. This sequence joins TRBV6-5 and TRBJ1-2; D perhaps matches TRBD1 (6 bases). The CDR3 consists of 16 residues. CDR1 is MNHEY and CDR2 is SVGAGI in the germline V gene. V was shortened by 2 bases and J by 4 bases, with 17 bases between the two germline ends.